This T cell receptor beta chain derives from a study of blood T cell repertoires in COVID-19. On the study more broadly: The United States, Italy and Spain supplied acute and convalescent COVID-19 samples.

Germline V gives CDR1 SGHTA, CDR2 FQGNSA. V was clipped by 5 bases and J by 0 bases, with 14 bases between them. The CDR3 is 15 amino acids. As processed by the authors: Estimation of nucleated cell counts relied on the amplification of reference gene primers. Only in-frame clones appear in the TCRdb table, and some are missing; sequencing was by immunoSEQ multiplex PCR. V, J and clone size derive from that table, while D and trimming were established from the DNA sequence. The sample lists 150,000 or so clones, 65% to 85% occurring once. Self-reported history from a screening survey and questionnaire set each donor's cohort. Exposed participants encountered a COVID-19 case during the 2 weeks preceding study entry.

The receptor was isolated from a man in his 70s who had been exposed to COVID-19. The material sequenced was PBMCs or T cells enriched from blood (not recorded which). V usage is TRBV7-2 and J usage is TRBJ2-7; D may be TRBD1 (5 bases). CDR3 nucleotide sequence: TGTGCCAGCAGCCCTGCTGGGGCCTTCTCCTACGAGCAGTACTTC. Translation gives CASSPAGAFSYEQYF. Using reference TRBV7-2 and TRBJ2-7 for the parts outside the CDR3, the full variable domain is GAGVSQSPSNKVTEKGKDVELRCDPISGHTALYWYRQSLGQGLEFLIYFQGNSAPDKSGLPSDRFSAERTGGSVSTLTIQRTQQEDSAVYLCASSPAGAFSYEQYFGPGTRLTVT.